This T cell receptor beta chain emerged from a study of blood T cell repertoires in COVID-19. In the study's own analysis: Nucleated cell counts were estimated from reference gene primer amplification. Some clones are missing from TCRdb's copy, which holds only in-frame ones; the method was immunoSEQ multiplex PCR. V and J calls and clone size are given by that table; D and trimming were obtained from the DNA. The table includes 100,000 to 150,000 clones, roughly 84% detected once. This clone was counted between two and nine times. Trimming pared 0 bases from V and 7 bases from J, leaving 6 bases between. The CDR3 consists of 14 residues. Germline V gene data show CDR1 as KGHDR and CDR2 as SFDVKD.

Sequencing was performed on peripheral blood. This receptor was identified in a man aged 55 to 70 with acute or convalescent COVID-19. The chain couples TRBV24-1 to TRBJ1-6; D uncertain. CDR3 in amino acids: CATSDLSPNSPLHF. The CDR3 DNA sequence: TGTGCCACCAGTGATTTGTCTCCGAATTCACCCCTCCACTTT.